What follows is one T cell receptor (beta chain) and its context. The antigen is not known. The germline gives CDR1 LGHNA, CDR2 YSLEER. Trimming removed 0 bases from V and 3 bases from J, with 11 bases in between. The CDR3 is made up of 15 amino acids. Produced via immunoSEQ multiplex PCR; TCRdb's table is partial and in-frame only. The repertoire consists of roughly 150,000 clones, with around 92% occurring once and the leading ten covering about a tenth. This sample was taken from a study of cytomegalovirus exposure and HLA in healthy donors. Across the study: The 90 to 150 validation repertoires matched the 666 first-cohort repertoires in platform, a later analysis reported. Whole-study findings and limits: The listing of 150 or so TCR beta chains classed them as cytomegalovirus-associated. Reportedly, cytomegalovirus status was diagnosed with high sensitivity and specificity.

The gene calls are TRBV4-3 and TRBJ1-2; D remains ambiguous. Input material: PBMCs. This TCR came from a woman younger than 35 in good health and CMV-seropositive. The CDR3 spells CASSQDVGDYYGYTF. The CDR3 DNA is TGCGCCAGCAGCCAAGATGTAGGAGACTACTATGGCTACACCTTC.